This T cell receptor (beta chain) comes out of a study of shared clonotypes between healthy human individuals (dated by TCRdb to 2020 to 2022). About the study as a whole: The cohort comprised a couple of women and a few men aged 18 to 49 years. For each donor, CD4 naive and CD4 memory were each given three plates, CD8 naive was given two plates, and CD8 memory was given one plate. The study deeply sequenced blood TCR repertoires of five healthy adults to estimate repertoire size and the extent of clonotype sharing between individuals. To increase sequencing depth and limit assay-specific biases, different laboratories used diverse techniques to prepare libraries and sequence TCR repertoires. Each donor's leukapheresis produced roughly between about 0.8 and 8.9 billion PBMCs. The paper as a whole reports these results and caveats: Across four donors, around 5.4% of naive CD4, roughly 3.5% of naive CD8, roughly 2.2% of memory CD4, and 0.4% of memory CD8 clonotypes were shared. Pairwise subsampling led to the expectation that sequencing depth would affect the degree of clonotype sharing among donors. Even with the large sequencing depth, rarefaction of the sorted-subset datasets indicated that sequencing was incomplete. Only blood was sampled, and tissue TCR repertoires likely differ from those in blood. The small number of donors limited the genetic and exposure-history diversity represented. Naive subsets generally had larger estimated clonotype richness than memory subsets did. Clonotypes shared by all four sorted-subset donors showed higher generation probabilities than non-shared clonotypes.

The donors were healthy, HIV-negative adults who had no recently reported acute infections or vaccinations. Every donor was a Caucasian adult residing in Nashville, Tennessee, USA. CD4+ T cells were enriched by magnetic negative selection; naive cells were then positively selected on CD45RA, and the negative fraction formed the memory subset. After blood collection by leukapheresis, PBMCs were isolated using Ficoll-Histopaque density gradient centrifugation and then cryopreserved in the vapor phase of liquid nitrogen. Analytical flow cytometry was used to check the purity and quantity of each magnetically sorted T cell population. Genomic DNA was isolated from each sorted fraction and quantified by UV absorbance on a Nanodrop 2000c. TCR CDR3 regions were amplified from genomic DNA by multiplex PCR using the deep immunoSEQ assay. Extracted genomic DNA from each cell subset was distributed evenly across all wells of several immunoSEQ 96-well plates, and each plate was treated as a replicate. For sorted subsets, around 200 ng genomic DNA, equal to tens of thousands of T cell genomes, was loaded into each replicate PCR. Purified libraries were quantified with a Qubit 3.0 fluorometer, sized on a Bioanalyzer 2100, and re-quantified with the KAPA Library Quantification kit. Every immunoSEQ 96-well plate was sequenced on a dedicated single-read 150-cycle Illumina NextSeq 550 flow cell. In the paper's pipeline: Because the immunoSEQ output included only junctional sequences and no quality scores, the filtering could not be the same as the filtering used for full-length reads. To assign V/J genes and CDR3, sequences were annotated against IMGT germline references using PyIR, a Python wrapper for IgBLAST v1.9. Reads with weak V/J assignments (E-value above 1e-6), missing CDR3, stop codons, out-of-frame junctions, or ambiguous translated residues were removed. V3J clonotypes were defined as sequences sharing an identical inferred V gene, J gene, and CDR3 amino acid sequence. To compute the percentage overlap between repertoires, the number of shared unique clonotypes was divided by the size of the smaller repertoire. Richness of each repertoire was evaluated using RTK rarefaction, the Chao1 estimator, and Recon v2.1 estimates of unobserved clonotypes. Generation probabilities for all TCRbeta clonotypes obtained by the gDNA method from a few donors were computed using OLGA. TCRdb holds this immuneACCESS table with in-frame rearrangements only. Some clones are missing; in checked studies, unresolved V genes explain under half, and the rest has no known cause. V and J calls and clone size are those listed in that table; D and trimming were worked out from the DNA. In this sample the table shows roughly 2.4 million clones, almost 96% of which occur a single time. 0.1% to 0.15% of the sample comes from the top ten.

Based on the germline V gene, the CDR1 and CDR2 sequences are SGHTS and YDEGEE. Trimming leaves V shorter by 1 base and J shorter by 2 bases, with the junction holding 6 bases beyond the gene matches. The CDR3, cysteine through phenylalanine, is 15 amino acids long. The sequence is cut down to CDR3 DNA, 45 bases in frame from base 1. A remark on this clone: Which antigen it targets is not known. No base quality information exists; no much larger clone differs at one position.

This TCR was recovered from a young man in good health. This chain is built from TRBV5-8 and TRBJ2-7; 7 junctional bases match TRBD1. Input material: naive CD4+ T cells sorted from blood. Sample cell subset or site, as interpreted from the label and publication: CD45RA+ positively selected. The CDR3 in this case is CASSLSGTAAYEQYF. The sequence in DNA is TGTGCCAGCAGCTTGTCCGGGACAGCCGCCTACGAGCAGTACTTC.